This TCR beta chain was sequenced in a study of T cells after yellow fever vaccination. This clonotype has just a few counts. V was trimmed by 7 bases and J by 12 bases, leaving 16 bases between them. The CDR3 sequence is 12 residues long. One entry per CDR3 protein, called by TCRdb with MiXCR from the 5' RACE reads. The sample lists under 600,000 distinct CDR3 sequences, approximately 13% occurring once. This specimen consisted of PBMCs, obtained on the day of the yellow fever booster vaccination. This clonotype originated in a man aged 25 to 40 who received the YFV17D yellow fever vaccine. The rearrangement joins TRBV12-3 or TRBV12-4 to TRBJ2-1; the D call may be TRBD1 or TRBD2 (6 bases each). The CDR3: CASTAPGGGQFF. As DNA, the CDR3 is TGTGCCAGCACGGCCCCCGGGGGCGGGCAGTTCTTC.